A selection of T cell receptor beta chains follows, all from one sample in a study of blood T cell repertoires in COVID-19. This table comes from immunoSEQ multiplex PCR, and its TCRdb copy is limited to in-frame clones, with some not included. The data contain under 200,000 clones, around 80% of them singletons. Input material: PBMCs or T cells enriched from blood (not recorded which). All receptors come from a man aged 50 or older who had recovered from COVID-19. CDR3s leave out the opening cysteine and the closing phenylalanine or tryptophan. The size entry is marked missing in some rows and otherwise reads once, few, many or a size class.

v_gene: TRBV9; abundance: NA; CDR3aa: ASSVAKGLAGGHDTQY
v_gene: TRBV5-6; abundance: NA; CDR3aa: ASSPGRGQTRNTIY
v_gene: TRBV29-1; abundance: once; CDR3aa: SVRTGGLGGYT
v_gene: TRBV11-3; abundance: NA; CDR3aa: ASSHRDTFSGNTIY
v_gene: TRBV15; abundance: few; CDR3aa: ATSRDRGTGSYEQY
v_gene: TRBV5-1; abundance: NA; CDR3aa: ASSLGRAGYT
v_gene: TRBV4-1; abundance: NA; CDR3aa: ASSQEGQGRKLFQETQY
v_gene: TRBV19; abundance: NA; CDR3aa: ASSIGGRVTDTQY
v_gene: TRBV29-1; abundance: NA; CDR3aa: SVAGDQKANYGYT
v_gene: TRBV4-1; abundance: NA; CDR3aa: ASSQGDSSVREQY
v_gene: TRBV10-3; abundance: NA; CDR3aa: AISDISGGASGTQY
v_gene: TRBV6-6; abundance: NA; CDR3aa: ASSKDRGSGELF
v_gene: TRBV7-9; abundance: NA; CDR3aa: ASSKPGQIKQF
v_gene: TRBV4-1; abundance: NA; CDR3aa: ASSQAGQANYGYT
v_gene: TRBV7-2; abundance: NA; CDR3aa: ASSLRAEGPKTYNEQF
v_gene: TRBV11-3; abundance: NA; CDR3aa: ASAQGSGSYNEQF
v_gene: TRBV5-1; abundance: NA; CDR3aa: ASSLQGRGIQEQF
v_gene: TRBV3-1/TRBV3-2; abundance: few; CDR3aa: ASSQDRGGRQF
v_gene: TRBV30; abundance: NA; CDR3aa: AWSTGLGTGELF
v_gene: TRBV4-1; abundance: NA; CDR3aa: ASSQLAAYNEQF
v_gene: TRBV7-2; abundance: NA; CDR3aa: ASSPDRTGYT
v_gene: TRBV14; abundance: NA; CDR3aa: ASSQPGSGGLETQY
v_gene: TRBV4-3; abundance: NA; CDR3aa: ASSQDPRGGYGYT
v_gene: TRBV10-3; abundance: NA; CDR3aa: AISDAADSPLH
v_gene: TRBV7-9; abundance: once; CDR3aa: ASSLGGGARAYEQY
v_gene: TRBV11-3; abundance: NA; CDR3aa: ASSLGGGYT
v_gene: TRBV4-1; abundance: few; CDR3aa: ASSQGQGASAKNIQY
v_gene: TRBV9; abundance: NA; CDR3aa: ASSVGLDSEQF
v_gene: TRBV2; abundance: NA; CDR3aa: ASSAPVLAKNIQY
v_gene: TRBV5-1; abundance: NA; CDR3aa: ASSVGTGLIMYEQY
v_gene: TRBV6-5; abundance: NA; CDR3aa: ASTRLTGGLTEAF
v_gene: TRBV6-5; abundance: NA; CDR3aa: ASSYSPRRQTGELF
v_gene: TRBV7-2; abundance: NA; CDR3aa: ASSSGQLNQPQH
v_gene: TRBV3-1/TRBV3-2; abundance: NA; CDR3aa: ASSQDRSRSGNAYEQY
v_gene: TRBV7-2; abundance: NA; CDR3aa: ASSLGRAGSYGYT
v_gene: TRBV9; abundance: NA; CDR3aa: ASSPNLAGAVRSGANVLT
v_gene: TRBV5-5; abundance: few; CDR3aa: ASSSTPTDSNQPQH